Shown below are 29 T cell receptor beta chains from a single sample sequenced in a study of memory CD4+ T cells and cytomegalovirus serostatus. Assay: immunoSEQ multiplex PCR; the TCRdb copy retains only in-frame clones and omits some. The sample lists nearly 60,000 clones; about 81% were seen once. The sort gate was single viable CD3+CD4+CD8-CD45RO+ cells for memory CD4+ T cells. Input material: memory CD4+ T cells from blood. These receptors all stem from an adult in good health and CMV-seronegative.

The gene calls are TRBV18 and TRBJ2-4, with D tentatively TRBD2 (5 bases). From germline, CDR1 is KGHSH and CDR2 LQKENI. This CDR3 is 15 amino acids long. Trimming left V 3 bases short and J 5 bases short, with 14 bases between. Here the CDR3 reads CASSPRPGTENIQYF. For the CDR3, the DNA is TGTGCCAGCTCACCCCGCCCGGGAACCGAAAACATTCAGTACTTC.

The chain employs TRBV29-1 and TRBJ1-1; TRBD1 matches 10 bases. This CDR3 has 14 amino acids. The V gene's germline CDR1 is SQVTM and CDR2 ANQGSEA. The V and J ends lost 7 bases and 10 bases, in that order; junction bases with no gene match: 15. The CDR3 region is CSAVYRDRGNRAFF. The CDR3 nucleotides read TGCAGCGCCGTATACCGGGACAGGGGTAACAGAGCTTTCTTT. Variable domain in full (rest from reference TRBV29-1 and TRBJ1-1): SAVISQKPSRDICQRGTSLTIQCQVDSQVTMMFWYRQQPGQSLTLIATANQGSEATYESGFVIDKFPISRPNLTFSTLTVSNMSPEDSSIYLCSAVYRDRGNRAFFGQGTRLTVV.

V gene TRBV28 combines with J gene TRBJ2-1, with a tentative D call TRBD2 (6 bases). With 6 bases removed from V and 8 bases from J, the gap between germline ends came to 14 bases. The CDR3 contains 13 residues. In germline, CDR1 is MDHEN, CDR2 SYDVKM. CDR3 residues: CASRRGRVDEQFF. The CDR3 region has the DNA TGTGCCAGCAGGCGGGGAAGGGTTGATGAGCAGTTCTTC.

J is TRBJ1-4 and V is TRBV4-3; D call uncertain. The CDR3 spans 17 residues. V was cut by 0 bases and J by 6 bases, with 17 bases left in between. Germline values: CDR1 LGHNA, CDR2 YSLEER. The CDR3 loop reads CASSQESVGFGDEKLFF. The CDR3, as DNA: TGCGCCAGCAGCCAAGAGTCAGTGGGGTTCGGAGATGAAAAACTGTTTTTT.

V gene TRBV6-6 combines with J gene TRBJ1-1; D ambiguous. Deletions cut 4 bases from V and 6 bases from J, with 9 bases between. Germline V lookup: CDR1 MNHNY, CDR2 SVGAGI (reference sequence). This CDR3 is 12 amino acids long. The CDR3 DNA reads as TGTGCCAGCAGTTCTGAGAGTCCTGAAGCTTTCTTT. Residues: CASSSESPEAFF.

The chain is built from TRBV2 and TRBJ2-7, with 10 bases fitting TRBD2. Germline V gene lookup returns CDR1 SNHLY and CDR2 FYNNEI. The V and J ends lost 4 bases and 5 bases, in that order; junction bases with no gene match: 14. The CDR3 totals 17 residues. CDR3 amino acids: CASSGLAGDFLPDEQYF. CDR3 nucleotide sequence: TGTGCCAGCAGTGGGCTAGCGGGAGATTTTTTGCCCGACGAGCAGTACTTC.

CDR3 loop: CASSFSGTHRDGYTF. The CDR3 DNA sequence: TGTGCCAGCAGCTTCTCGGGGACCCACAGGGATGGCTACACCTTC. V usage is TRBV11-2 and J usage is TRBJ1-2, with a tentative D call TRBD1 (6 bases). V shed 3 bases and J shed 6 bases, with 17 bases lying between them. Per germline, CDR1 SGHAT and CDR2 FQNNGV. The CDR3 sequence is 15 residues long.

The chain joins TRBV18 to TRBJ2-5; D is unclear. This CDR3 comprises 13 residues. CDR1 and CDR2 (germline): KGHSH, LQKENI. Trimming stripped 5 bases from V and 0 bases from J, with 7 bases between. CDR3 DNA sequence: TGTGCCAGCTCAACAGATAACCAAGAGACCCAGTACTTC. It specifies CASSTDNQETQYF.

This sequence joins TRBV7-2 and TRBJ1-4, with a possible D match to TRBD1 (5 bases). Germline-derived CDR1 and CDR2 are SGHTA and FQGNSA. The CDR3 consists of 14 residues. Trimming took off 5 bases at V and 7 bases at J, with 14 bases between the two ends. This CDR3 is CASSRGSGGEKLFF. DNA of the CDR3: TGTGCCAGCAGCCGCGGGTCCGGGGGTGAAAAACTGTTTTTT.

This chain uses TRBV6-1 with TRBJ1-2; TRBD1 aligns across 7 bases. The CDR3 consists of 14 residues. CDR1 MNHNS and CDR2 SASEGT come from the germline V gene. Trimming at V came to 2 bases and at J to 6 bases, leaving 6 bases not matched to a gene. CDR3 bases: TGTGCCAGCAGTGAAAGATTTACAGGGGATGGCTACACCTTC. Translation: CASSERFTGDGYTF.

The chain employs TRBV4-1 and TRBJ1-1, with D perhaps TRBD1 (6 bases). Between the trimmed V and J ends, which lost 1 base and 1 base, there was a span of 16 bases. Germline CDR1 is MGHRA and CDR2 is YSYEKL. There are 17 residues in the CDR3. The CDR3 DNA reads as TGCGCCAGCAGCCAAGGTCCTTTCAGGGGCGGGAACACTGAAGCTTTCTTT. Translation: CASSQGPFRGGNTEAFF.

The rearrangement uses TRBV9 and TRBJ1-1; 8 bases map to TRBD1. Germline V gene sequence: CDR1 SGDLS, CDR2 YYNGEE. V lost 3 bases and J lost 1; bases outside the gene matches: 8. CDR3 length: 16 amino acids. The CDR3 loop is CASSARGGQGNTEAFF. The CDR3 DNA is TGTGCCAGCAGCGCGAGGGGTGGACAGGGGAACACTGAAGCTTTCTTT.

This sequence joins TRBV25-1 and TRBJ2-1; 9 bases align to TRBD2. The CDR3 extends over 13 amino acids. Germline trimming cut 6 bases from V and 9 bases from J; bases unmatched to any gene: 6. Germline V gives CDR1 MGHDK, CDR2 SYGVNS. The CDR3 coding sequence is TGTGCCAGCAGGCGGACTAGCGAGGGTGAGCAGTTCTTC. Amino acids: CASRRTSEGEQFF.

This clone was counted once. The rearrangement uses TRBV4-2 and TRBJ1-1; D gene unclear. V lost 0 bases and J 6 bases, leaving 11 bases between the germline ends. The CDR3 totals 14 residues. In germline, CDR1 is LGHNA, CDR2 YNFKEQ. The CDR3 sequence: CASSQDLQRSEAFF. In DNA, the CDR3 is TGTGCCAGCAGCCAAGATCTCCAGCGGTCTGAAGCTTTCTTT.

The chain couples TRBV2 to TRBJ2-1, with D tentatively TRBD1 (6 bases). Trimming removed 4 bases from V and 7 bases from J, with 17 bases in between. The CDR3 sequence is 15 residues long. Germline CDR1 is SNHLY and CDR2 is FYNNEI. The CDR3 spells CASSAGLTGRNEQFF. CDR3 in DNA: TGTGCCAGCAGTGCCGGGTTAACAGGGCGGAATGAGCAGTTCTTC. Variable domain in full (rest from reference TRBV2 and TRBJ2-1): EPEVTQTPSHQVTQMGQEVILRCVPISNHLYFYWYRQILGQKVEFLVSFYNNEISEKSEIFDDQFSVERPDGSNFTLKIRSTKLEDSAMYFCASSAGLTGRNEQFFGPGTRLTVL.

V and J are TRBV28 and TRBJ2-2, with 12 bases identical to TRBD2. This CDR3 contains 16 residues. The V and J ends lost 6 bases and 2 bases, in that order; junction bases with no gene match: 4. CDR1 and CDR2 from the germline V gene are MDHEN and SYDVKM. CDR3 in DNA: TGTGCCAGCAGCCCACTAGCGGGAGGAAACACCGGGGAGCTGTTTTTT. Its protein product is CASSPLAGGNTGELFF.

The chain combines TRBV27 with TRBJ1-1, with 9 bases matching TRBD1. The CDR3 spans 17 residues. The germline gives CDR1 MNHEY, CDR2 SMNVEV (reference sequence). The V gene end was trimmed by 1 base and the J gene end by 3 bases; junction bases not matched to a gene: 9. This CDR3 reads CASSLYSPRQGDTEAFF. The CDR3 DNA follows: TGTGCCAGCAGTTTATATAGTCCCCGACAGGGGGACACTGAAGCTTTCTTT.

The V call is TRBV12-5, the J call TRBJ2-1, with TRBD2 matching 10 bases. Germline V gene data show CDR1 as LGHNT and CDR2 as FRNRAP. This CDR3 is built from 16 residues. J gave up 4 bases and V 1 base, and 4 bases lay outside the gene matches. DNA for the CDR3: TGTGCTAGTGGTTTGGGGACTAGCGGACGATACAATGAGCAGTTCTTC. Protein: CASGLGTSGRYNEQFF.

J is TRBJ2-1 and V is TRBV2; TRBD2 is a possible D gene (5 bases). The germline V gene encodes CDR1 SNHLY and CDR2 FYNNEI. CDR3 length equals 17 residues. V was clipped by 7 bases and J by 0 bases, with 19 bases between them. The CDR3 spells CASTLDEGTFSYNEQFF. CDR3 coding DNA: TGTGCCAGCACCCTAGATGAGGGAACATTCTCCTACAATGAGCAGTTCTTC.

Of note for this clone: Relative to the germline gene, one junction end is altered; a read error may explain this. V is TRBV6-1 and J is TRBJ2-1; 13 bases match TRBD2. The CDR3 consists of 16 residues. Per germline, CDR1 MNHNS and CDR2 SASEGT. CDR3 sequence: CASREGTSGTVNEQFF. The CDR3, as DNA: TGTGCCAGCAGGGAAGGGACTAGCGGGACGGTAAATGAGCAGTTCTTC.

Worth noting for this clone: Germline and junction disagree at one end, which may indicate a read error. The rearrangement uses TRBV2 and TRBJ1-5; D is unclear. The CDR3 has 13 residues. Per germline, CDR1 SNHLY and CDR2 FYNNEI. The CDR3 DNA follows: TGTGCCAGCAGCGAAGGATGGGCAGCATCGGTGCATTTT. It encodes CASSEGWAASVHF.

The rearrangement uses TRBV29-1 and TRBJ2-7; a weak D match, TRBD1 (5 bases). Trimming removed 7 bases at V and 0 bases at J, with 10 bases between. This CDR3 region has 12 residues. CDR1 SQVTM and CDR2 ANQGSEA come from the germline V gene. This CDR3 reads CSAMTVSYEQYF. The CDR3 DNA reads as TGCAGCGCTATGACAGTCTCCTACGAGCAGTACTTC.

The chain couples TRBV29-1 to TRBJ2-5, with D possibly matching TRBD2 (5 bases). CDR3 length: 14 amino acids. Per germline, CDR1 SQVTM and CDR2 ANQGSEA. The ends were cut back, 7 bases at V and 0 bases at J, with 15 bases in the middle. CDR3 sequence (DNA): TGCAGCGGAATACTAGTACTAAACCAAGAGACCCAGTACTTC. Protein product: CSGILVLNQETQYF.

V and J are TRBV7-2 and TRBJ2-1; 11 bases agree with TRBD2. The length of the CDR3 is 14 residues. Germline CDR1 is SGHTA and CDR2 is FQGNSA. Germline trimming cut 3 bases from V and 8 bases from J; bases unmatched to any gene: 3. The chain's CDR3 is CASSFSGRVDEQFF. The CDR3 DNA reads TGTGCCAGCAGCTTTAGCGGGAGGGTCGATGAGCAGTTCTTC.

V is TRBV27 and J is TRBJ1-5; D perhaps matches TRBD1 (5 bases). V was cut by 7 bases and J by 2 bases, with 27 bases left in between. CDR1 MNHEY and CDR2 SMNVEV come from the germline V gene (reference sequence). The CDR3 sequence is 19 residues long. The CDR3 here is CASIKTGGTNTVGNQPQHF. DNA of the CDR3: TGTGCCAGCATAAAAACGGGGGGAACTAACACGGTGGGCAATCAGCCCCAGCATTTT.

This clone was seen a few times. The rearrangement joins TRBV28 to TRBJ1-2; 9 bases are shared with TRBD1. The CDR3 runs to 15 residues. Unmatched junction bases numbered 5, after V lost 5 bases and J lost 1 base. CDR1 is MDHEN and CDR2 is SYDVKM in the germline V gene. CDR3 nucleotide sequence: TGTGCCAGCAGTGCCGCGGGACAGGGTAACTATGGCTACACCTTC. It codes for CASSAAGQGNYGYTF.

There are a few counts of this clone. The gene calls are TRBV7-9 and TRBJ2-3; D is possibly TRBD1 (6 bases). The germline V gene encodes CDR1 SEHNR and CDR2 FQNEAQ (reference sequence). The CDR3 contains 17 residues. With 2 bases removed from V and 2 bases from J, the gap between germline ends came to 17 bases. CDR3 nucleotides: TGTGCCAGCAGCTTAAGGACAGTCGTTTATTCCACAGATACGCAGTATTTT. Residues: CASSLRTVVYSTDTQYF.

This CDR3 reads CSVSRGTPTEAFF. CDR3 coding DNA: TGCAGCGTGTCCAGGGGAACGCCCACTGAAGCTTTCTTT. The gene calls are TRBV29-1 and TRBJ1-1; D perhaps matches TRBD1 (6 bases). Per germline, CDR1 SQVTM and CDR2 ANQGSEA. This CDR3 is 13 amino acids long. The V end was cut by 6 bases, the J end by 4 bases, with 15 bases between.

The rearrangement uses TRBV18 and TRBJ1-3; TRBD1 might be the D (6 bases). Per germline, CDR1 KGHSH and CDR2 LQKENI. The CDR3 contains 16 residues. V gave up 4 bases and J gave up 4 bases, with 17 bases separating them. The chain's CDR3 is CASSLSRGFSGNTIYF. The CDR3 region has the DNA TGTGCCAGCTCACTCTCAAGGGGGTTCTCCGGAAACACCATATATTTT.